The source of this TCR beta chain is a study of cytomegalovirus exposure and HLA in healthy donors. Primers included in the PCR were 60 Vbeta and 13 Jbeta primers. The data were produced by immunoSEQ multiplex PCR, yet TCRdb's version contains in-frame clones alone and is incomplete. The repertoire holds 30,000 to 35,000 clones, around 70% seen once, with 10% in the top ten. This CDR3 contains 14 residues. The germline gives CDR1 MNHNY, CDR2 SVGAGI (reference sequence). V was pared by 8 bases and J by 4 bases, with 15 bases between. In regard to this clone: This sample also contains other DNA sequences that code for the same CDR3.

The clonotype comes from a middle-aged man in good health and CMV-seropositive. The rearrangement links TRBV6-6 to TRBJ1-5, with D possibly TRBD1 on 6 matching bases. Input material: PBMCs. CDR3 region: CASFSDSWNQPQHF. The CDR3 DNA reads TGTGCCAGCTTTTCGGACAGCTGGAATCAGCCCCAGCATTTT.